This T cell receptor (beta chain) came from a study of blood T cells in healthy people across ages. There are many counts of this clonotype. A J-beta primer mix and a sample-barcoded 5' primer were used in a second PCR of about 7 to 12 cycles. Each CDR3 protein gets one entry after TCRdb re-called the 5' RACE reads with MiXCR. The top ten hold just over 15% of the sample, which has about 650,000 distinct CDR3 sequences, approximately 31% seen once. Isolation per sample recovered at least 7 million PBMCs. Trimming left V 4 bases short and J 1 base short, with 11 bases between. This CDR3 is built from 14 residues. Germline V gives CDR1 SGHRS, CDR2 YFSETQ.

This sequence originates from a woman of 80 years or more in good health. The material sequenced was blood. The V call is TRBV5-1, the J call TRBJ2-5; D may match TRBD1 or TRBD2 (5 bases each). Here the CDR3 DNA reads TGCGCCAGCAGCCTCTTAGGGACCCAAGAGACCCAGTACTTC. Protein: CASSLLGTQETQYF. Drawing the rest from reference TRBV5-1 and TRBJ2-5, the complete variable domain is KAGVTQTPRYLIKTRGQQVTLSCSPISGHRSVSWYQQTPGQGLQFLFEYFSETQRNKGNFPGRFSGRQFSNSRSEMNVSTLELGDSALYLCASSLLGTQETQYFGPGTRLLVL.